The following is a T cell receptor (beta chain) sequence with its context. This sample is drawn from a study of blood T cell repertoires in COVID-19. The data were produced by immunoSEQ multiplex PCR, yet TCRdb's version contains in-frame clones alone and is incomplete. The sample lists roughly 350,000 clones; roughly 90% were seen once. V shed 7 bases and J shed 7 bases, with 19 bases lying between them. The CDR3 is 15 amino acids. Germline CDR1 LGHDT, CDR2 YNNKEL (reference sequence). The TCR comes from a woman aged 25 to 39 who had recovered from COVID-19. This chain joins TRBV3-1 (or the pseudogene TRBV3-2) and TRBJ2-2; the D gene is possibly TRBD1 (6 bases). Input material: PBMCs or T cells enriched from blood (not recorded which). Written as DNA, the CDR3 is TGTGCCAGCATCCACTCTTCACAGGGCGACGGGGAGCTGTTTTTT. Its translation is CASIHSSQGDGELFF.